These 13 T cell receptor beta chains share one sample of origin, sequenced in a study of T-cell memory formation after mild COVID-19. TCRdb ran MiXCR on the 5' RACE reads and lists one entry per CDR3 protein. The sample comprises more than 300,000 distinct CDR3 sequences, around a fifth of which are singletons, and 20% to 25% rests with the top ten. The sample consisted of PBMCs or a T cell subset sorted from them (not recorded which). Receptors were obtained from a young man who had mild COVID-19 (a few samples of this study predate the infection). Cell type and time point are not known.

This chain connects TRBV10-3 to TRBJ2-5, with TRBD1 matching over 10 bases. The CDR3 extends over 18 amino acids. Germline CDR1 is ENHRY and CDR2 is SYGVKD. V lost 4 bases and J lost 5; bases outside the gene matches: 16. The CDR3 bases are TGTGCCATCAGTGGTACCGGGACAGGGGACCTGGCGAGGGAGACCCAGTACTTC. This codes for CAISGTGTGDLARETQYF.

The V gene is TRBV29-1, the J gene TRBJ1-2; D is undetermined. V lost 7 bases, J lost 1 base, and 7 bases lay in between. CDR1 SQVTM and CDR2 ANQGSEA come from the germline V gene. This CDR3 has 11 residues. The CDR3 sequence is CSGQYNYGYTF. The DNA of the CDR3 is TGCAGCGGCCAGTATAACTATGGCTACACCTTC.

V gene TRBV5-4 combines with J gene TRBJ1-1; D is unclear. This CDR3 is 15 amino acids long. The ends were cut back, 4 bases at V and 0 bases at J, with 13 bases in the middle. Germline CDR1 is SGHNT and CDR2 is YYREEE (reference sequence). The CDR3 DNA is TGTGCCAGCAGCCTGGGATCGGGATTGAACACTGAAGCTTTCTTT. It is translated as CASSLGSGLNTEAFF.

The rearrangement joins TRBV6-6 to TRBJ1-1; 12 bases fit TRBD1. Losses at the gene ends were 5 bases for V and 3 bases for J; bases not matched to a gene: 1. The CDR3 contains 14 residues. CDR1 is MNHNY, CDR2 SVGAGI, per germline (reference sequence). DNA for the CDR3: TGTGCCAGCAGTCGGGACAGGGGGCACACTGAAGCTTTCTTT. Translation gives CASSRDRGHTEAFF.

This clonotype was seen only a few times. The rearrangement joins TRBV27 to TRBJ2-7; D ambiguous. Per germline, CDR1 MNHEY and CDR2 SMNVEV (reference sequence). This CDR3 spans 16 amino acids. V shed 2 bases and J shed 0 bases, with 14 bases lying between them. CDR3 nucleotides: TGTGCCAGCAGTTTACGGTCGGGCCTTAGCTCCTACGAGCAGTACTTC. This translates into CASSLRSGLSSYEQYF.

The chain couples TRBV29-1 to TRBJ1-1; no reliable D call. Germline assignment: CDR1 SQVTM and CDR2 ANQGSEA. Trimming took 6 bases from V and 8 from J, leaving 13 bases between them. The CDR3 totals 11 residues. CDR3 in amino acids: CSVGRRTEAFF. Written as DNA, the CDR3 is TGCAGCGTCGGACGGCGGACGGAAGCTTTCTTT.

This clonotype showed up just a few times. V is TRBV12-3 or TRBV12-4 and J is TRBJ2-5; D is possibly TRBD2 (5 bases). Deletions cut 5 bases from V and 5 bases from J, with 9 bases between. The CDR3 sequence is 12 residues long. CDR3 in amino acids: CASSRGYETQYF. The CDR3, as DNA: TGTGCCAGCAGTCGGGGATACGAGACCCAGTACTTC.

The chain recombines TRBV12-3 or TRBV12-4 with TRBJ2-7; D tentatively fits TRBD1 or TRBD2 (6 bases each). V shed 6 bases and J shed 5 bases, with 20 bases lying between them. The CDR3 is made up of 15 amino acids. CDR3 in amino acids: CASSLRDGGGHEQYF. CDR3 DNA: TGTGCCAGCAGCCTTCGGGACGGAGGGGGTCACGAGCAGTACTTC.

This clonotype was detected many times. The chain joins TRBV7-9 to TRBJ1-5; D is undetermined. Germline V gives CDR1 SEHNR, CDR2 FQNEAQ (reference sequence). This CDR3 is built from 14 residues. Deletions cut 5 bases from V and 0 bases from J, with 8 bases between. CDR3 sequence reads: CASSLTDSNQPQHF. The CDR3 coding sequence is TGTGCCAGCAGCCTGACGGATAGCAATCAGCCCCAGCATTTT.

Ten or more counts support this clonotype. V and J are TRBV6-5 and TRBJ2-2; no clear D gene. Trimming shortened V by 2 bases and J by 3 bases, and 7 bases separated the two germline ends. The CDR3 is 14 amino acids. The germline V gene has CDR1 MNHEY and CDR2 SVGAGI. The DNA of the CDR3 is TGTGCCAGCAGTTACCTGGTCGACACCGGGGAGCTGTTTTTT. Protein: CASSYLVDTGELFF.

The chain links TRBV6-6 to TRBJ2-5; 9 bases map to TRBD2. V shed 0 bases, J shed 4 bases, and the junction held 0 bases outside the gene matches. The CDR3 spans 14 residues. Per germline, CDR1 MNHNY and CDR2 SVGAGI (reference sequence). CDR3 coding DNA: TGTGCCAGCAGTTACTCGACTAGCGGAGAGACCCAGTACTTC. Protein: CASSYSTSGETQYF.

The rearrangement joins TRBV5-1 to TRBJ2-5, with TRBD2 as a possible D gene (7 bases). The V gene's germline CDR1 is SGHRS and CDR2 YFSETQ. This CDR3 has 14 residues. V lost 7 bases, J lost 6 bases, and 19 bases lay in between. This CDR3 is CASAARGGAQTQYF. In DNA, the CDR3 is TGCGCCAGCGCGGCGAGAGGGGGGGCCCAGACCCAGTACTTC.

This clonotype was detected only a few times. The J gene is TRBJ2-1, the V gene TRBV9; D not resolved. The CDR3 extends over 14 amino acids. Germline V lookup: CDR1 SGDLS, CDR2 YYNGEE. V lost 0 bases to trimming and J lost 7 bases, with 11 bases between them. The DNA for the CDR3 is TGTGCCAGCAGCGTAGGAGGCAGGACGAATGAGCAGTTCTTC. Translating gives CASSVGGRTNEQFF.